The source of this T cell receptor beta chain is a study of breast tumors, draining lymph nodes, adjacent tissues (TCRdb year 2016). For context, the study as a whole: In breast cancer patients, the study compared the TCR beta repertoires of tumor, adjacent nontumor tissue and axillary lymph nodes. In human breast cancer, the study set out to evaluate how tumor, surrounding tissue and draining lymph node repertoires relate to one another and whether T cells may move between these sites. The investigation overall reported the following: In luminal-like breast cancer, tumor and nontumor tissue repertoires resembled each other significantly more than in basal-like breast cancer. The data were judged consistent with most tumor T cells deriving from the lymph node and then expanding within tumor tissue. Tumors showed preferential V and J gene usage, and their T-cell repertoire diversity fell below that of lymph nodes yet above that of nontumor tissue. The conclusion that tumor T cells originate in lymph nodes was presented as consistent with a hypothesis rather than as directly demonstrated.

This sample was sequenced with an Illumina HiSeq 2000. Multiplex PCR amplification was used to generate the TCR beta chain libraries. High-throughput sequencing was used to analyze the amplified TCR beta chain products. The raw public data were reprocessed by TCRdb itself: fastp quality trimming at Q25, MiXCR clonotype calling, in-frame beta chains only. All rows with the same CDR3 protein become a single entry with the most common DNA and genes. The sample has 250,000 or so distinct CDR3 sequences on record, around 30% of them singletons. Around 1.1% of the sample rests with the top ten. Lymph node samples were obtained from the axillary draining lymph nodes of breast cancer patients. This clonotype was observed many times. Its antigen has not been determined. Base qualities are not at hand, and no much larger clone is one base apart. In the germline V gene, CDR1 corresponds to LGHNA and CDR2 to YNFKEQ. The CDR3 starts with the cysteine, ends with the phenylalanine, and has 15 residues. Just CDR3 DNA is preserved here, 45 bases in frame from base 1. V loses 2 bases, J loses 0 bases, and the germline ends lie 8 bases apart.

This receptor was identified in a female donor with breast cancer. Some clones in this sample may be carry-over from other donors' samples. The sequence is built from TRBV4-2 and TRBJ1-3, with TRBD1 perhaps the D gene, on 5 matching bases. Sequenced input: axillary lymph node tissue. The DNA reads TGTGCCAGCAGCCAAATAGGGACCTCTGGAAACACCATATATTTT. Its amino acids are CASSQIGTSGNTIYF.